This T cell receptor beta chain was documented in a study of blood T cell repertoires in COVID-19. Study-level background: T cells, B-cell-depleted T cells, or PBMCs provided the cDNA or gDNA that served as material.

Profiled with immunoSEQ multiplex PCR; TCRdb holds only in-frame clones, not every one. Of fewer than 400,000 clones in the sample, around 86% are singletons; the top ten hold around 4.8%. Trimming removed 3 bases at V and 1 base at J, with 9 bases between. Germline loops: CDR1 WNHNN, CDR2 SYGVQD (reference sequence). This CDR3 has 14 residues. Individuals aged about 18 to 89 years were recruited from 24 US areas. Allocation to cohorts depended on clinical history reported by the participants. The sequencing input was PBMCs or T cells enriched from blood (not recorded which). V is TRBV10-1 and J is TRBJ1-1, with D hard to call. The receptor comes from a man aged 60 to 69 who had recovered from COVID-19. This CDR3 is CASSENLPNTEAFF. CDR3 DNA: TGCGCCAGCAGTGAAAATCTCCCGAACACTGAAGCTTTCTTT.